The 13 T cell receptor beta chains given below trace back to one sample, sequenced in a study of blood T cell repertoires in COVID-19. Profiled with immunoSEQ multiplex PCR; TCRdb holds only in-frame clones, not every one. The sample has some 74,000 clones, roughly three quarters seen once. Sequences were obtained from peripheral blood. The receptors stem from a woman aged 45-59 years with acute or convalescent COVID-19.

This clone has more than one count but fewer than ten. This rearrangement joins TRBV7-2 to TRBJ2-1; 10 nucleotides agree with TRBD2. The germline V gene encodes CDR1 SGHTA and CDR2 FQGNSA. CDR3 size: 15 residues. J gave up 7 bases and V 1 base, and 4 bases lay outside the gene matches. CDR3 amino acids: CASSLGSGRVNEQFF. CDR3 DNA: TGTGCCAGCAGCTTAGGAAGCGGGAGGGTGAATGAGCAGTTCTTC.

The J gene is TRBJ1-2, the V gene TRBV6-4; D is perhaps TRBD1 (5 bases). Trimming left V 5 bases short and J 2 bases short, with 12 bases between. The length of the CDR3 is 14 residues. Germline CDR1 is MRHNA and CDR2 is SNTAGT. The CDR3 region is CASSKDTTNYGYTF. In DNA, the CDR3 is TGTGCCAGCAGTAAGGACACCACAAACTATGGCTACACCTTC.

The chain has TRBV28 and TRBJ1-6, with 7 nucleotides matching TRBD1. J was trimmed by 10 bases and V by 6 bases; bases with no gene match: 9. This CDR3 has 14 residues. Germline loops: CDR1 MDHEN, CDR2 SYDVKM. For the CDR3, the DNA is TGTGCCAGCAGCTCAGACAGGGTGAGGTCACCCCTCCACTTT. Protein: CASSSDRVRSPLHF.

The V and J genes are TRBV5-1 and TRBJ1-4, with D perhaps matching TRBD1 (6 bases). V lost 0 bases and J 5 bases, leaving 11 bases between the germline ends. Germline V gene data show CDR1 as SGHRS and CDR2 as YFSETQ. The CDR3 runs 15 residues. In DNA, the CDR3 is TGCGCCAGCAGCTTGGCCGGGACAAGAAATGAAAAACTGTTTTTT. Translated: CASSLAGTRNEKLFF.

The chain is built from TRBV6-5 and TRBJ1-1; TRBD1 matches 10 bases. The CDR3 contains 13 residues. J gave up 13 bases and V 7 bases, and 12 bases lay outside the gene matches. Germline loops: CDR1 MNHEY, CDR2 SVGAGI. The CDR3 is CASMRKDRGGVFF. In DNA form, the CDR3 reads TGTGCCAGCATGCGGAAGGACAGGGGGGGGGTTTTCTTT.

This clone was seen only once. This rearrangement joins TRBV2 to TRBJ2-1, with TRBD2 identical over 8 bases. In germline, CDR1 is SNHLY, CDR2 FYNNEI. The V segment lost 6 bases and the J segment 5 bases; nucleotides outside the gene matches: 9. The CDR3 length is 15 residues. CDR3 sequence (DNA): TGTGCCAGCAGCGCGTATAGCGGGATCGACAATGAGCAGTTCTTC. This encodes CASSAYSGIDNEQFF.

The J gene is TRBJ1-3, the V gene TRBV18; D may be TRBD1 (5 bases). CDR1 and CDR2 from the germline V gene are KGHSH and LQKENI. Between the trimmed V and J ends, which lost 2 bases and 9 bases, there was a span of 17 bases. The CDR3 extends over 15 amino acids. Here the CDR3 DNA reads TGTGCCAGCTCACCATCTGGGGGAACGGGAGGCACCATATATTTT. Protein: CASSPSGGTGGTIYF.

The J gene is TRBJ2-1, the V gene TRBV7-9; possibly TRBD2 for D (5 bases). V gave up 4 bases and J gave up 16 bases, with 20 bases separating them. The CDR3 has 13 amino acids. Germline loops: CDR1 SEHNR, CDR2 FQNEAQ (reference sequence). CDR3 protein: CASSSVYSFGGFF. The DNA for the CDR3 is TGTGCCAGCAGCTCGGTATACTCTTTCGGAGGTTTCTTC.

This rearrangement joins TRBV19 to TRBJ1-5; 8 nucleotides agree with TRBD1. Per germline, CDR1 LNHDA and CDR2 SQIVND (reference sequence). Trimming cost V 7 bases and J 7 bases; bases outside gene matches: 12. The CDR3 runs to 15 residues. The CDR3 nucleotides read TGTGCCAGTAACCCAGGACAGGGAGTACGGCAGCCCCAGCATTTT. This sequence encodes CASNPGQGVRQPQHF. The full variable domain, rest sourced from reference TRBV19 and TRBJ1-5, is DGGITQSPKYLFRKEGQNVTLSCEQNLNHDAMYWYRQDPGQGLRLIYYSQIVNDFQKGDIAEGYSVSREKKESFPLTVTSAQKNPTAFYLCASNPGQGVRQPQHFGDGTRLSIL.

This clone was recorded only once. The chain is built from TRBV7-9 and TRBJ1-4; TRBD1 matches 11 bases. The CDR3 contains 14 residues. The V and J ends lost 6 bases and 6 bases, in that order; junction bases with no gene match: 3. Germline-derived CDR1 and CDR2 are SEHNR and FQNEAQ (reference sequence). CDR3 DNA: TGTGCCAGCAGACCGGGACAGGGGGATGAAAAACTGTTTTTT. This encodes CASRPGQGDEKLFF.

The CDR3 DNA sequence: TGTGCCAGCAGCCAAGGTTACCACAGGCAAAGTGAGGCTGAAGCTTTCTTT. It specifies CASSQGYHRQSEAEAFF. This chain uses TRBV14 with TRBJ1-1; D is possibly TRBD1 (5 bases). The CDR3 has 17 residues. CDR1 and CDR2 (germline): SGHDN, FVKESK. V was trimmed by 1 base and J by 6 bases, leaving 21 bases between them.

The chain joins TRBV4-1 to TRBJ2-3, with D tentatively TRBD1 (5 bases). Trimming stripped 2 bases from V and 5 bases from J, with 23 bases between. The CDR3 sequence is 18 residues long. Germline assignment: CDR1 MGHRA and CDR2 YSYEKL. CDR3 in DNA: TGCGCCAGCAGCCAAACCTTTCGGCCAGGGCAGGTAGGAGATACGCAGTATTTT. This encodes CASSQTFRPGQVGDTQYF.

This sequence joins TRBV2 and TRBJ2-2; 10 bases match TRBD2. Germline loops: CDR1 SNHLY, CDR2 FYNNEI. With V trimmed by 1 base and J by 9 bases, 5 bases remained unmatched. CDR3 length: 15 amino acids. The CDR3 loop is CASSEERGGRWELFF. CDR3 nucleotides: TGTGCCAGCAGTGAAGAGCGGGGGGGGCGGTGGGAGCTGTTTTTT. Filled out from reference TRBV2 and TRBJ2-2, the complete variable domain reads EPEVTQTPSHQVTQMGQEVILRCVPISNHLYFYWYRQILGQKVEFLVSFYNNEISEKSEIFDDQFSVERPDGSNFTLKIRSTKLEDSAMYFCASSEERGGRWELFFGEGSRLTVL.